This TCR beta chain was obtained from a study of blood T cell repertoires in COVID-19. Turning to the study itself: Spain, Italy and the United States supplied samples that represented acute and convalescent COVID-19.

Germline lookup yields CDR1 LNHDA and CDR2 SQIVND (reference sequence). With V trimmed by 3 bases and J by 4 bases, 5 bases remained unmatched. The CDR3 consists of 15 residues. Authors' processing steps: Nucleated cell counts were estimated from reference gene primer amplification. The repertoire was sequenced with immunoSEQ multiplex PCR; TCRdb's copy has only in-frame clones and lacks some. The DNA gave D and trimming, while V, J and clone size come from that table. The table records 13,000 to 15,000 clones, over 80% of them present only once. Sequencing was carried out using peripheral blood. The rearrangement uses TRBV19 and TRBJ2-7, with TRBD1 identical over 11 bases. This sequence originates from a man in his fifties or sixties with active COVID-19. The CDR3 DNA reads TGTGCCAGTAGTATTACCGGGACAGGGGGATACGAGCAGTACTTC. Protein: CASSITGTGGYEQYF.